This TCR beta chain was sequenced in a study of T cells in Graves' hyperthyroidism and ophthalmopathy. The CDR3 is made up of 16 amino acids. V was clipped by 2 bases and J by 0 bases; unmatched bases: 3. Germline CDR1 is SGDLS and CDR2 is YYNGEE. Amplification of TCR beta CDR3 regions used RNA as the template. RT-PCR in the first round (using the HTBI primer set) targeted the TCR CDR3. TCRdb reprocessed the multiplex PCR reads via MiXCR and lists one record per CDR3 protein. The table includes under 400,000 distinct CDR3 sequences, 18% detected once. The sequencing input was blood. The chain links TRBV9 to TRBJ1-3, with 9 bases that match TRBD1. This receptor was taken from a woman in her forties or fifties with Graves' hyperthyroidism. CDR3 sequence reads: CASSVTGGISGNTIYF. For the CDR3, the DNA is TGTGCCAGCAGCGTGACAGGGGGGATCTCTGGAAACACCATATATTTT.